One T cell receptor beta chain is described in this entry. The data derive from a study of T cells in Graves' hyperthyroidism and ophthalmopathy. RNA transcripts yielded amplified TCR beta CDR3 regions. The TCR CDR3 first-round RT-PCR relied on the HTBI primer set. TCRdb called the multiplex PCR reads again in MiXCR, with one record for every CDR3 protein. This table holds hundreds of thousands of distinct CDR3 sequences, approximately 13% found once. Exclusion criteria comprised uncontrolled infection, other autoimmune disease, pregnancy or lactation. The study based diagnoses on clinical symptoms, serum thyroxine and TRAb, thyroid ultrasound and orbital computed tomography. This blood was taken when hyperthyroidism was first diagnosed, before any ophthalmopathy symptoms existed. J lost 8 bases, V lost 7 bases, and 11 bases had no gene match. The CDR3 is 16 residues long. CDR1 is ENHRY and CDR2 is SYGVKD in the germline V gene.

The sequenced sample consisted of blood. This chain uses TRBV10-3 with TRBJ2-3, with TRBD2 identical over 14 bases. This sequence originates from a woman in her thirties with Graves' hyperthyroidism that later progressed to Graves' ophthalmopathy. DNA of the CDR3: TGTGCCATCAAAGCGGGACTAGCGGGGGCCGGAGTTACGCAGTATTTT. Its protein is CAIKAGLAGAGVTQYF.